This entry concerns a single TCR beta chain. CDR3 length equals 14 residues. Germline V gene sequence: CDR1 SGHRS, CDR2 YFSETQ. V lost 5 bases and J lost 2, with 12 bases in between. TCRdb keeps only in-frame clones here, not all; method: immunoSEQ multiplex PCR. The sample contains about 300,000 clones, 85% of which appear only once. The data stem from a study of blood T cell repertoires in COVID-19. Sequencing used PBMCs or T cells enriched from blood (not recorded which). This chain links TRBV5-1 with TRBJ2-3; D is ambiguous. This TCR derives from a woman aged 50 to 65 who had recovered from COVID-19. The DNA for the CDR3 is TGCGCCAGCAGAAGCTATGAAGTCACAGATACGCAGTATTTT. Amino acid sequence: CASRSYEVTDTQYF. Combining the CDR3 with reference TRBV5-1 and TRBJ2-3 gives the whole variable domain KAGVTQTPRYLIKTRGQQVTLSCSPISGHRSVSWYQQTPGQGLQFLFEYFSETQRNKGNFPGRFSGRQFSNSRSEMNVSTLELGDSALYLCASRSYEVTDTQYFGPGTRLTVL.